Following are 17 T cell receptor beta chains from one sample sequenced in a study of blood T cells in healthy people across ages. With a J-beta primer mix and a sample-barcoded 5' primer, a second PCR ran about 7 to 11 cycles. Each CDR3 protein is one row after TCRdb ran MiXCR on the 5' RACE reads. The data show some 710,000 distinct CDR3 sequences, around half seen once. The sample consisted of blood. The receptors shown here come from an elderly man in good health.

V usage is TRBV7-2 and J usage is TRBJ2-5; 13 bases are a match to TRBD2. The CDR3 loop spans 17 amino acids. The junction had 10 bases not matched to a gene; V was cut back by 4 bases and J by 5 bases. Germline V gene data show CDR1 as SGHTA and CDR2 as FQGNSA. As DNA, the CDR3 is TGTGCCAGCAGCTGGGGGGTAACTAGCGGGAGGGTTGAGACCCAGTACTTC. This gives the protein CASSWGVTSGRVETQYF.

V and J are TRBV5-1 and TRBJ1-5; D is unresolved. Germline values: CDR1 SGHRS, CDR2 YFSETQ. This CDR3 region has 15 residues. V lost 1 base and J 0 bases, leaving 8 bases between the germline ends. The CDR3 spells CASSLSGNSNQPQHF. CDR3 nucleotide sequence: TGCGCCAGCAGCTTGTCGGGCAATAGCAATCAGCCCCAGCATTTT.

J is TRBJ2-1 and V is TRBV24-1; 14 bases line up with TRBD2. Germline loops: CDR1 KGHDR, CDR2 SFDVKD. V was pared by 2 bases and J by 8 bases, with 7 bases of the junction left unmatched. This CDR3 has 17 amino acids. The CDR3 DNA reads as TGTGCCACCAGTGATTCTAGACTAGCGGGAGGGAACGATGAGCAGTTCTTC. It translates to CATSDSRLAGGNDEQFF.

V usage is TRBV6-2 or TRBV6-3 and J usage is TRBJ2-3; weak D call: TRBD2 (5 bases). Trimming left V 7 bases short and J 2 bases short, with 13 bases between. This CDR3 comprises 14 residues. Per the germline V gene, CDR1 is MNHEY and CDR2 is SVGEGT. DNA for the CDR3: TGTGCCAGCAATCTACCGGGGAACACAGATACGCAGTATTTT. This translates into CASNLPGNTDTQYF.

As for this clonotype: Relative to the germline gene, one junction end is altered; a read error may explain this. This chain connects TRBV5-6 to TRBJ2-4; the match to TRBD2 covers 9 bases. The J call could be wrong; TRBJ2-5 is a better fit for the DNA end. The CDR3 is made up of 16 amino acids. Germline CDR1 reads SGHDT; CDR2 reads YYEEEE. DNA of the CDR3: TGTGCCAACAGCCTTTTAGCGGGAGAGGCGGGAGAGACCCAGTACTTC. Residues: CANSLLAGEAGETQYF.

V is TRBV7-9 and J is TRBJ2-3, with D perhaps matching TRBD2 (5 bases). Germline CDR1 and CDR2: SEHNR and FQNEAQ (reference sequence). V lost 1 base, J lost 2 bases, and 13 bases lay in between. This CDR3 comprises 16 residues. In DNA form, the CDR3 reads TGTGCCAGCAGCTTAGAGCGGAGCCCCCCCACAGATACGCAGTATTTT. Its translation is CASSLERSPPTDTQYF.

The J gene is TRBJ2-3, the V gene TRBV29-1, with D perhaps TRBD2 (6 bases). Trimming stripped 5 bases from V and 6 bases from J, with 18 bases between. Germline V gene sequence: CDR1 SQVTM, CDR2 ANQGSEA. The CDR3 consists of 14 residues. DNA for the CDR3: TGCAGCGTTCCCCTTGGGGGGATAGCGGATACGCAGTATTTT. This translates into CSVPLGGIADTQYF.

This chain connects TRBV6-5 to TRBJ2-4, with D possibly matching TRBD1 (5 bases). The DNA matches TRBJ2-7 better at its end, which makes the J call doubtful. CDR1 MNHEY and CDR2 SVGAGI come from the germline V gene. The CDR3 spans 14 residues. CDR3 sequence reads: CASSKRGVGHEQYF. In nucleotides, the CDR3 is TGTGCCAGCAGTAAAAGGGGTGTCGGCCACGAGCAGTACTTC.

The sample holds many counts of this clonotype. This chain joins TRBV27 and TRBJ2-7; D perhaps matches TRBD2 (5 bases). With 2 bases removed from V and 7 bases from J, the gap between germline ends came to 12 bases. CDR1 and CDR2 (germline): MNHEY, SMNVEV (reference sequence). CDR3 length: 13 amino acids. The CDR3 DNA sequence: TGTGCCAGCAGTTTAACGAGGGTTGGGGAGCAGTACTTC. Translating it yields CASSLTRVGEQYF.

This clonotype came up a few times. The DNA of the CDR3 is TGTGCCAGCAGTTTGCACAGGGGCCTCAATGAGCAGTACTTC. Translation gives CASSLHRGLNEQYF. The V and J genes are TRBV27 and TRBJ2-1; the match to TRBD1 covers 7 bases. The DNA end favors TRBJ2-7, so the J call may be wrong. Germline loops: CDR1 MNHEY, CDR2 SMNVEV (reference sequence). This CDR3 has 14 amino acids.

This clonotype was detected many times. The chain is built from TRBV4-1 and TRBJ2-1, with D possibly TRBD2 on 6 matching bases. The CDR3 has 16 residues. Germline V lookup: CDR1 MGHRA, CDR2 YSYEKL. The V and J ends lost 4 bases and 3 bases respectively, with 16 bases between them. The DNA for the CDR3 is TGCGCCAGCAGCCGCTTGACTAGTGGTGACTACAATGAGCAGTTCTTC. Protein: CASSRLTSGDYNEQFF.

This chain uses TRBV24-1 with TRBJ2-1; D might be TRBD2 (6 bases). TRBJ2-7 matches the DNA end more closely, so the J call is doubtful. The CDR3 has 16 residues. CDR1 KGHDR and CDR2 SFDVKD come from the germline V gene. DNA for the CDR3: TGTGCCACCAGTGATAGGAGGGCTCCTCTGTACAATGAGCAGTACTTC. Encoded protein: CATSDRRAPLYNEQYF.

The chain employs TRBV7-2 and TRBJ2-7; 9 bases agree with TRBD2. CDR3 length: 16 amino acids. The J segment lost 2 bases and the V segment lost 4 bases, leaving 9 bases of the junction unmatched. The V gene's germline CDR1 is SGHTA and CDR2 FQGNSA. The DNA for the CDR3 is TGTGCCAGCAGCTCGATAATAGCGGGAGTTACCTACGAGCAGTACTTC. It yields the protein CASSSIIAGVTYEQYF.

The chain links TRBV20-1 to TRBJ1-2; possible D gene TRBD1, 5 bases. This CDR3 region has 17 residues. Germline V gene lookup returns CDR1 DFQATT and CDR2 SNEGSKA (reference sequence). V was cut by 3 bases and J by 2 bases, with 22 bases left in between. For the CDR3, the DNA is TGCAGTGCTAGGGGGATCCGGGACCTAACATCCAACTATGGCTACACCTTC. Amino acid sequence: CSARGIRDLTSNYGYTF.

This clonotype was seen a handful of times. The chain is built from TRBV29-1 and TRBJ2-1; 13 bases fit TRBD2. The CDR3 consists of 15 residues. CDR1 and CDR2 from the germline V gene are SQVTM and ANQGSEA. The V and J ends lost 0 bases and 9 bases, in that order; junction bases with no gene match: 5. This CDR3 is CSVEDPGLAGVEQFF. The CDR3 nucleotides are TGCAGCGTTGAAGATCCCGGACTAGCGGGAGTTGAGCAGTTCTTC.

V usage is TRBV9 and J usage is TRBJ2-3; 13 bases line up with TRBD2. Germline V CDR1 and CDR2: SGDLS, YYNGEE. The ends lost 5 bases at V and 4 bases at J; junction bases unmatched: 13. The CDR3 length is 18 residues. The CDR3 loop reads CASSWTSGSKDYPDTQYF. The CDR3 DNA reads TGTGCCAGCAGTTGGACTAGCGGGAGCAAAGATTATCCAGATACGCAGTATTTT.

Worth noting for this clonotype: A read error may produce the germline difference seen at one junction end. CDR3 residues: CASSLWSSPYFSGADVLTF. Here the CDR3 DNA reads TGTGCCAGCAGTTTGTGGTCCAGTCCTTACTTTTCTGGGGCCGACGTCCTGACTTTC. The chain links TRBV27 to TRBJ2-6; possibly TRBD1 for D (5 bases). CDR1 is MNHEY and CDR2 is SMNVEV in the germline V gene (reference sequence). CDR3 length equals 19 residues.